Shown below are 17 T cell receptor beta chains from a single sample sequenced in a study of T cells after posttransplantation cyclophosphamide. The table came from immunoSEQ multiplex PCR; TCRdb's copy has only in-frame clones and leaves some out. Singletons are absent from the sample, which has around 35,000 clones. The sample consisted of PBMCs. The receptors shown here come from a girl aged 5-17 years in good health, CMV-negative, and a related stem cell transplant donor.

This rearrangement joins TRBV29-1 to TRBJ2-7; 11 bases align to TRBD1. This CDR3 is built from 14 residues. The ends lost 4 bases at V and 5 bases at J; junction bases unmatched: 7. Germline values: CDR1 SQVTM, CDR2 ANQGSEA. Here the CDR3 DNA reads TGCAGCGTTGCCTTTCCGGGACAGGGGGACGAGCAGTACTTC. It specifies CSVAFPGQGDEQYF.

This clone was detected only a few times. This chain joins TRBV4-1 and TRBJ2-3; D ambiguous. The germline gives CDR1 MGHRA, CDR2 YSYEKL. V was cut by 2 bases and J by 6 bases, with 12 bases left in between. The CDR3 sequence is 14 residues long. CDR3 in amino acids: CASSQSLTSDTQYF. For the CDR3, the DNA is TGCGCCAGCAGCCAAAGTCTCACATCGGATACGCAGTATTTT.

This clone was seen ten or more times. The chain uses TRBV4-1 and TRBJ1-5; D call uncertain. The germline V and J ends were trimmed by 0 bases and 7 bases, with 13 bases remaining between them. This CDR3 has 15 residues. Germline V gives CDR1 MGHRA, CDR2 YSYEKL. The CDR3 DNA reads TGCGCCAGCAGCCAAGATGCCCGGGTCTACCAGCCCCAGCATTTT. Residues: CASSQDARVYQPQHF.

The chain has TRBV28 and TRBJ1-1; D is ambiguous. The CDR3 length is 15 residues. Germline CDR1 reads MDHEN; CDR2 reads SYDVKM. V lost 3 bases and J 2 bases, leaving 13 bases between the germline ends. The CDR3 is CASSFPLQTNTEAFF. For the CDR3, the DNA is TGTGCCAGCAGTTTTCCATTACAGACCAACACTGAAGCTTTCTTT.

This clone was seen more than once but under ten times. The V gene is TRBV4-3, the J gene TRBJ1-1, with 7 positions matching TRBD1. With V trimmed by 4 bases and J by 4 bases, 6 bases remained unmatched. Germline loops: CDR1 LGHNA, CDR2 YSLEER. CDR3 length: 14 residues. CDR3 sequence: CASSPGTAGTEAFF. CDR3 sequence (DNA): TGCGCCAGCAGCCCAGGGACAGCCGGCACTGAAGCTTTCTTT.

The chain combines TRBV5-1 with TRBJ2-6; 8 nucleotides line up with TRBD1. J was trimmed by 2 bases and V by 2 bases; bases with no gene match: 24. This CDR3 region has 23 residues. Germline CDR1 is SGHRS and CDR2 is YFSETQ. CDR3 sequence reads: CASSLGQGDRTPHSSAGANVLTF. The CDR3 DNA reads as TGCGCCAGCAGCTTAGGACAGGGAGACCGAACTCCTCATTCCTCTGCTGGGGCCAACGTCCTGACTTTC. Looking up the rest from reference TRBV5-1 and TRBJ2-6 gives the full variable domain: KAGVTQTPRYLIKTRGQQVTLSCSPISGHRSVSWYQQTPGQGLQFLFEYFSETQRNKGNFPGRFSGRQFSNSRSEMNVSTLELGDSALYLCASSLGQGDRTPHSSAGANVLTFGAGSRLTVL.

Many counts were recorded for this clone. This chain links TRBV5-1 with TRBJ2-2, with 11 bases aligning to TRBD2. CDR3 length equals 16 residues. V dropped 3 bases and J dropped 1; count of bases not matched to a gene: 2. The germline CDR1 and CDR2 sequences are SGHRS and YFSETQ. The CDR3 DNA sequence: TGCGCCAGCAGCTCAGGACTAGCGGGGAACACCGGGGAGCTGTTTTTT. Amino acids: CASSSGLAGNTGELFF.

The gene calls are TRBV4-2 and TRBJ2-5, with D possibly TRBD2 on 7 matching bases. Trimming cost V 2 bases and J 5 bases, with 18 bases left between them. Germline CDR1 and CDR2: LGHNA and YNFKEQ. The CDR3 runs 16 residues. CDR3: CASSQIATGGPETQYF. CDR3 sequence (DNA): TGTGCCAGCAGCCAAATAGCAACCGGGGGGCCTGAGACCCAGTACTTC.

The sample holds a few counts of this clone. J is TRBJ2-5 and V is TRBV27; a weak D match, TRBD1 (5 bases). The J call is in doubt because the DNA end fits TRBJ2-7 better. CDR3 length: 13 amino acids. Per germline, CDR1 MNHEY and CDR2 SMNVEV (reference sequence). The CDR3 reads CASSSRDSYEQYF. CDR3 DNA: TGTGCCAGCAGTTCCAGGGACTCCTACGAGCAGTACTTC.

The table lists this clone with many counts. The chain is built from TRBV4-2 and TRBJ2-1; 8 bases are a match to TRBD2. This CDR3 contains 17 residues. Germline CDR1 reads LGHNA; CDR2 reads YNFKEQ. V trimming: 0 bases; J trimming: 6 bases; junction bases outside the gene matches: 10. The CDR3: CASSQDTSASGFNEQFF. For the CDR3, the DNA is TGTGCCAGCAGCCAAGATACGTCGGCTAGCGGGTTCAATGAGCAGTTCTTC.

This clone was seen at least ten times. The rearrangement links TRBV7-9 to TRBJ1-2; D remains unclear. The CDR3 runs to 12 residues. Per the germline V gene, CDR1 is SEHNR and CDR2 is FQNEAQ (reference sequence). Trimming removed 4 bases at V and 8 bases at J, with 11 bases between. CDR3 protein: CASSSVAVGYTF. CDR3 bases: TGTGCCAGCAGCTCCGTAGCAGTAGGCTACACCTTC. The full variable domain, in which reference TRBV7-9 and TRBJ1-2 provide the parts outside the CDR3, is DTGVSQNPRHKITKRGQNVTFRCDPISEHNRLYWYRQTLGQGPEFLTYFQNEAQLEKSRLLSDRFSAERPKGSFSTLEIQRTEQGDSAMYLCASSSVAVGYTFGSGTRLTVV.

In DNA form, the CDR3 reads TGTGCCAGCAGCCCGACCAAGCGGGGGAACTACAATGAGCAGTTCTTC. Encoded protein: CASSPTKRGNYNEQFF. The chain is built from TRBV28 and TRBJ2-1, with 8 bases aligning to TRBD2. There are 16 residues in the CDR3. The junction had 10 bases not matched to a gene; V was cut back by 6 bases and J by 3 bases. The germline V gene has CDR1 MDHEN and CDR2 SYDVKM.

This chain joins TRBV28 and TRBJ2-4, with 7 bases that match TRBD2. The germline V gene encodes CDR1 MDHEN and CDR2 SYDVKM. V trimming: 5 bases; J trimming: 0 bases; junction bases outside the gene matches: 7. CDR3 length: 16 residues. CDR3 DNA: TGTGCCAGCAGTCCCCTAGCGGAACTAGCCAAAAACATTCAGTACTTC. This encodes CASSPLAELAKNIQYF.

There are a few counts of this clone. The chain uses TRBV7-2 and TRBJ1-2, with 7 bases that match TRBD1. V lost 5 bases to trimming and J lost 0 bases; unmatched junction nucleotides: 12. CDR3 length equals 17 residues. Germline V CDR1 and CDR2: SGHTA, FQGNSA. The CDR3 is CASSIWDSPYSNYGYTF. The CDR3 coding sequence is TGTGCCAGCAGCATATGGGACAGCCCCTATTCTAACTATGGCTACACCTTC. Drawing the rest from reference TRBV7-2 and TRBJ1-2, the complete variable domain is GAGVSQSPSNKVTEKGKDVELRCDPISGHTALYWYRQSLGQGLEFLIYFQGNSAPDKSGLPSDRFSAERTGGSVSTLTIQRTQQEDSAVYLCASSIWDSPYSNYGYTFGSGTRLTVV.

This clone was observed a handful of times. The CDR3 nucleotides read TGTGCCAGCAGCCCCCGGGAGCGGGGGGATGATACGCAGTATTTT. This sequence encodes CASSPRERGDDTQYF. The chain links TRBV9 to TRBJ2-3; 9 nucleotides line up with TRBD2. The CDR3 has 15 amino acids. V lost 4 bases, J lost 6 bases, and 9 bases stayed unmatched. Germline loops: CDR1 SGDLS, CDR2 YYNGEE.

This clone was recorded at least ten times. This chain links TRBV11-2 with TRBJ2-1; 13 positions match TRBD2. CDR3 size: 19 residues. The V and J ends lost 5 bases and 0 bases, in that order; junction bases with no gene match: 10. Germline V gives CDR1 SGHAT, CDR2 FQNNGV. CDR3 sequence reads: CASSQTSGGAWNSYNEQFF. In DNA form, the CDR3 reads TGTGCCAGCAGCCAAACTAGCGGGGGGGCCTGGAACTCCTACAATGAGCAGTTCTTC.

This clone was recorded at least ten times. This chain uses TRBV30 with TRBJ1-3; TRBD1 matches 8 bases. The CDR3 runs to 14 residues. V lost 5 bases to trimming and J lost 2 bases; unmatched junction nucleotides: 5. The V gene's germline CDR1 is GTSNPN and CDR2 SVGIG (reference sequence). Here the CDR3 reads CAWSTTGAGNTIYF. CDR3 nucleotide sequence: TGTGCCTGGTCTACGACAGGGGCTGGAAACACCATATATTTT.